This T cell receptor (beta chain) is drawn from a study of blood T cell repertoires in COVID-19. Study-level background: T cells, B-cell-depleted T cells, or PBMCs provided the cDNA or gDNA that served as material.

The table came from immunoSEQ multiplex PCR; TCRdb's copy has only in-frame clones and leaves some out. The repertoire holds tens of thousands of clones, with 85% to 95% as singletons. Germline V gene lookup returns CDR1 MDHEN and CDR2 SYDVKM. The CDR3 loop spans 13 amino acids. V was clipped by 6 bases and J by 4 bases, with 10 bases between them. V usage is TRBV28 and J usage is TRBJ2-1; D unresolved. This clonotype was sampled from a man between 60 and 70 years old with acute or convalescent COVID-19. The sequenced material came from peripheral blood. The chain's CDR3 is CASSPSRYNEQFF. The CDR3 coding sequence is TGTGCCAGCAGCCCTTCTAGATACAATGAGCAGTTCTTC.